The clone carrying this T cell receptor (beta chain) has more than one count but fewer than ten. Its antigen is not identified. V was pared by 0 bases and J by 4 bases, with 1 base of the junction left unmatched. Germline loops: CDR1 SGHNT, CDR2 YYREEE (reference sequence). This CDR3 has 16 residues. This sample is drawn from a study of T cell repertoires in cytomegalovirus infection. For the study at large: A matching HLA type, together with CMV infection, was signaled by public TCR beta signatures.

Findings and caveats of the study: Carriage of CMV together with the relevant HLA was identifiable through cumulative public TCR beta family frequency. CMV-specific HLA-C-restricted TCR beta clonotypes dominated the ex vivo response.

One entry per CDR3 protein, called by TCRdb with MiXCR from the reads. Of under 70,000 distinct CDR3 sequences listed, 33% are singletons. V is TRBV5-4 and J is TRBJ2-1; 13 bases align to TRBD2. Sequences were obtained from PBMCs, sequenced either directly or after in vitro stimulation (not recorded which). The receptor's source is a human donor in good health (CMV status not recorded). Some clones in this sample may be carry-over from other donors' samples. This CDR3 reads CASSLGLAGGYNEQFF. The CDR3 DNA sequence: TGTGCCAGCAGCTTGGGACTAGCGGGAGGTTACAATGAGCAGTTCTTC.